This TCR beta chain was sequenced for a study of shared clonotypes between healthy human individuals. Study results and limitations: A handful of donors had around 5.2% of their naive CD4 clonotypes in common.

Assay: immunoSEQ multiplex PCR; the TCRdb copy retains only in-frame clones and omits some. The table has more than 2,000,000 clones, over 85% seen once. With 3 bases removed from V and 2 bases from J, the gap between germline ends came to 11 bases. Germline lookup yields CDR1 SGHVS and CDR2 FQNEAQ. CDR3 size: 14 residues. Naive CD45RA+ and memory CD45RA-negative subsets were split from CD4+ cells. In this sample, this clone turned up once. What it recognizes is unknown. The chain joins TRBV7-8 to TRBJ2-7, with D tentatively TRBD2 (6 bases). The receptor was derived from a man aged 18 to 29 in good health. The sequenced sample was naive CD4+ T cells sorted from blood. Subset of the sample: CD45RA+ positively selected. The CDR3 sequence is CASSFGGGPYEQYF. The CDR3 nucleotides are TGTGCCAGCAGCTTCGGGGGAGGTCCCTACGAGCAGTACTTC.